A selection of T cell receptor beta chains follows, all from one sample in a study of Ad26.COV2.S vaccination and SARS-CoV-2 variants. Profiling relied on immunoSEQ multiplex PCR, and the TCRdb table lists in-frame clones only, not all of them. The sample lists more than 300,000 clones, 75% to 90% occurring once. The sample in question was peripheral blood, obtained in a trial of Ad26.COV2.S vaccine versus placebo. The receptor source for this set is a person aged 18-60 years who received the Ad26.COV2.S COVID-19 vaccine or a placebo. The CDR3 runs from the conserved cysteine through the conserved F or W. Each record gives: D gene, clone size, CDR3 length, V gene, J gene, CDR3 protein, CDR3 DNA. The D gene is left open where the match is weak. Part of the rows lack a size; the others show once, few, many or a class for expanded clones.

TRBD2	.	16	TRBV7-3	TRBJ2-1	CASSPLAGGTNNEQFF	TGTGCCAGCAGCCCACTAGCGGGGGGGACAAACAATGAGCAGTTCTTC
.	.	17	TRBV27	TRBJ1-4	CASSFMWEGATNEKLFF	TGTGCCAGCAGTTTTATGTGGGAGGGGGCAACTAATGAAAAACTGTTTTTT
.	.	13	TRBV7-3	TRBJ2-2	CASSLTVAGELFF	TGTGCCAGCAGCTTAACGGTTGCCGGGGAGCTGTTTTTT
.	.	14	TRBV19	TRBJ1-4	CASSIGGSGEKLFF	TGTGCCAGTAGTATTGGCGGGAGCGGTGAAAAACTGTTTTTT
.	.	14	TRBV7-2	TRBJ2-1	CASSLSRASNEQFF	TGTGCCAGCAGCTTATCCCGCGCGAGTAATGAGCAGTTCTTC
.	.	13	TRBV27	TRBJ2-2	CASSLANTGELFF	TGTGCCAGCAGTTTAGCGAACACCGGGGAGCTGTTTTTT
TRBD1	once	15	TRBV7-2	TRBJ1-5	CASSPDRGRNQPQHF	TGTGCCAGCAGCCCAGACAGGGGTCGCAATCAGCCCCAGCATTTT
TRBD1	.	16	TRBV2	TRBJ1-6	CASSERGTVGNSPLHF	TGTGCCAGCAGTGAAAGGGGGACAGTGGGGAATTCACCCCTCCACTTT
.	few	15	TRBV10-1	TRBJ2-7	CASSEDRLSSYEQYF	TGCGCCAGCAGTGAGGACAGACTCAGCTCCTACGAGCAGTACTTC
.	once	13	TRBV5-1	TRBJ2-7	CASSLTLEAEQYF	TGCGCCAGCAGCTTGACCCTCGAGGCCGAGCAGTACTTC
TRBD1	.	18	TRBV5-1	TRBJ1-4	CASSLGRWRDSLNEKLFF	TGCGCCAGCAGCTTGGGTCGGTGGCGGGACAGCTTGAATGAAAAACTGTTTTTT